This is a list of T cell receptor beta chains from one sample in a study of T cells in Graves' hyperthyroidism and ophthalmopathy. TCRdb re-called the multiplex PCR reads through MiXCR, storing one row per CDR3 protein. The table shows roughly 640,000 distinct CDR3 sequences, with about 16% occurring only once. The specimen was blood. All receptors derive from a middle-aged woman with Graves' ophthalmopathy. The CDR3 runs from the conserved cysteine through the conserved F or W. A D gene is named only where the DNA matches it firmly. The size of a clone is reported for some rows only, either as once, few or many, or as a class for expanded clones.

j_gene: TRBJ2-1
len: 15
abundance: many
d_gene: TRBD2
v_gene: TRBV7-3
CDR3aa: CASRASSGRYNEQFF
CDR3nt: TGTGCCAGCAGGGCATCTAGCGGAAGATACAATGAGCAGTTCTTC

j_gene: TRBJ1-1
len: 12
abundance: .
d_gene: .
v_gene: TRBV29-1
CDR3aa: CSVGRVGTEAFF
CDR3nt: TGCAGCGTTGGCAGGGTGGGCACTGAAGCTTTCTTT

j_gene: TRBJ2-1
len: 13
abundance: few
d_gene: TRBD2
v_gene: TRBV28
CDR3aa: CAASGQLYNEQFF
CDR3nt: TGTGCCGCTAGCGGGCAGCTCTACAATGAGCAGTTCTTC

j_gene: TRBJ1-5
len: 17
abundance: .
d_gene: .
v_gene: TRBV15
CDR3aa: CATSRDRAWGGNQPQHF
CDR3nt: TGTGCCACCAGCAGAGATCGCGCTTGGGGTGGAAATCAGCCCCAGCATTTT

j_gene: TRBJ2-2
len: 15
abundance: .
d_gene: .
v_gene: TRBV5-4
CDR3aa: CASSFIQGRTGELFF
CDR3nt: TGTGCCAGCAGCTTTATCCAGGGTCGGACCGGGGAGCTGTTTTTT

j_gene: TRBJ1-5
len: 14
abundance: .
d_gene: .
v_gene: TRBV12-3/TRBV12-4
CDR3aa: CASSFGSFNQPQHF
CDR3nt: TGTGCCAGCAGTTTCGGAAGCTTCAATCAGCCCCAGCATTTT

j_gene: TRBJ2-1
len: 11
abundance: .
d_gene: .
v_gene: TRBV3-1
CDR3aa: CASSQRVEQFF
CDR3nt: TGTGCCAGCAGCCAACGGGTCGAGCAGTTCTTC

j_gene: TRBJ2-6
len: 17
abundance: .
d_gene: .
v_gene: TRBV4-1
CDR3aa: CASSQASLGSGANVLTF
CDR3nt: TGCGCCAGCAGCCAGGCCTCATTAGGCTCTGGGGCCAACGTCCTGACTTTC

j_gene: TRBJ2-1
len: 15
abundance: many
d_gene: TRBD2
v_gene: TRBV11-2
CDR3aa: CASSTGTSFYNEQFF
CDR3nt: TGTGCCAGCAGTACTGGGACTAGCTTCTACAATGAGCAGTTCTTC

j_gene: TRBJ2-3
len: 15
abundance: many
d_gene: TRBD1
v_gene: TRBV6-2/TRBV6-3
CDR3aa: CASSRPGQGTDTQYF
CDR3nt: TGTGCCAGCAGCCGGCCGGGACAGGGAACAGATACGCAGTATTTT

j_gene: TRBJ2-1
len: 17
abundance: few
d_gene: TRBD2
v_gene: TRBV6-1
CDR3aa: CASSARTGLAGDGEQFF
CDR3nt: TGTGCCAGCAGTGCCCGGACCGGACTAGCGGGGGATGGTGAGCAGTTCTTC

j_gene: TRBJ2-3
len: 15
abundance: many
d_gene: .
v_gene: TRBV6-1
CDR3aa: CASSEASGTTDTQYF
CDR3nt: TGTGCCAGCAGTGAGGCCAGCGGCACCACAGATACGCAGTATTTT

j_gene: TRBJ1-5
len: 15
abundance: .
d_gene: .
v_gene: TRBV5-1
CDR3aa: CASSLGGMSNQPQHF
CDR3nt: TGCGCCAGCAGCTTGGGGGGTATGAGCAATCAGCCCCAGCATTTT

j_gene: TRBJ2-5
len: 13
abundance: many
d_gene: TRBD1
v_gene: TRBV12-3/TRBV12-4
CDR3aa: CASRTGGRKTQYF
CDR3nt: TGTGCCAGCAGAACAGGGGGCCGGAAGACCCAGTACTTC

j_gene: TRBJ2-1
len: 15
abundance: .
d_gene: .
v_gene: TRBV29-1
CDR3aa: CSVEEATLTLNEQFF
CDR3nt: TGCAGCGTTGAAGAAGCGACACTTACCCTAAATGAGCAGTTCTTC

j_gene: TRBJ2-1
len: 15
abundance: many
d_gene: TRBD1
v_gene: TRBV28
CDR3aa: CASSVGQMTYNEQFF
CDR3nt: TGTGCCAGCAGTGTGGGACAGATGACCTACAATGAGCAGTTCTTC

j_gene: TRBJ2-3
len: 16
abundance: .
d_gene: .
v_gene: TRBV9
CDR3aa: CASSVGVRQLTDTQYF
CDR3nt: TGTGCCAGCAGCGTAGGAGTACGACAGCTCACAGATACGCAGTATTTT

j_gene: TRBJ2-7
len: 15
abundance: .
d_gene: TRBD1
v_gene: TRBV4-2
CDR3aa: CASSQGPGQGYEQYF
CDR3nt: TGTGCCAGCAGCCAAGGACCGGGACAGGGGTACGAGCAGTACTTC

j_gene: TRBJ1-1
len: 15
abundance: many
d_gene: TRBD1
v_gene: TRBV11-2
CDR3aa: CASSYYQGANTEAFF
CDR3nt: TGTGCCAGCAGCTATTATCAGGGGGCGAACACTGAAGCTTTCTTT

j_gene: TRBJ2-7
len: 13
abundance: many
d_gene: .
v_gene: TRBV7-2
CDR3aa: CASTTPQAYEQYF
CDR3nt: TGTGCCAGCACCACCCCCCAAGCGTACGAGCAGTACTTC

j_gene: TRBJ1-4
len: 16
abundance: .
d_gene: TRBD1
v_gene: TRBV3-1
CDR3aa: CASSQVGQGAREKLFF
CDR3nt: TGTGCCAGCAGCCAAGTGGGACAGGGGGCGCGTGAAAAACTGTTTTTT

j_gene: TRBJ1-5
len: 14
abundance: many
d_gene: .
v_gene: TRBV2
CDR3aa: CASGAWPANQPQHF
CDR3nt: TGTGCCAGCGGAGCCTGGCCAGCAAATCAGCCCCAGCATTTT

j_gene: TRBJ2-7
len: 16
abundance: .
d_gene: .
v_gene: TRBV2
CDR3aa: CASIPGRGQSSYDQYF
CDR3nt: TGCGCCAGCATCCCAGGGCGGGGACAGAGCTCCTACGACCAGTACTTC

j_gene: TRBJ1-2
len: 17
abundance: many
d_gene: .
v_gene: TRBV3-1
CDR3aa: CASSQDIRGAAARGYTF
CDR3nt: TGTGCCAGCAGCCAAGATATCCGGGGGGCCGCCGCGCGTGGCTACACCTTC

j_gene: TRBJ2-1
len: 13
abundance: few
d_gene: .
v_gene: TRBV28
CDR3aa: CASTRGDSYEQFF
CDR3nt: TGTGCCAGCACCAGGGGGGACTCCTACGAGCAGTTCTTC

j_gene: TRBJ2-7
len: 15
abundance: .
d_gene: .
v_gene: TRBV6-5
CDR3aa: CASSWNRAHPAEQYF
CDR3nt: TGTGCCAGCAGTTGGAACAGGGCCCACCCGGCCGAGCAGTACTTC

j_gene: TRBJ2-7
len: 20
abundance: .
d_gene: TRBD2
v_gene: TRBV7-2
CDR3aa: CASSPLGLAGGKTYSYEQYF
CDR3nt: TGTGCCAGCTCACCGCTGGGACTAGCGGGTGGGAAAACCTACTCCTACGAGCAGTACTTC

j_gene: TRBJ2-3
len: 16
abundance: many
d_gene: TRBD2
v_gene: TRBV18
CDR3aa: CASSPLVGGGTDTQYF
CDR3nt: TGTGCCAGCTCACCCCTCGTGGGAGGGGGCACAGATACGCAGTATTTT

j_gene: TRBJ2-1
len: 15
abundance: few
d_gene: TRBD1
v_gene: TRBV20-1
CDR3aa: CSAREREAGGNEQFF
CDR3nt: TGCAGTGCTAGAGAGAGGGAAGCAGGGGGTAATGAGCAGTTCTTC

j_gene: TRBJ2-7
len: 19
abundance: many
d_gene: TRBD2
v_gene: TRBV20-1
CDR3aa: CSARDSRLIAGGLNYEQYF
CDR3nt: TGCAGTGCTAGAGACAGCAGGTTAATAGCGGGAGGGTTGAACTACGAGCAGTACTTC

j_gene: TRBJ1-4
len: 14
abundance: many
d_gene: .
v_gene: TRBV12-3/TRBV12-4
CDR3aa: CASSTRQSNEKLFF
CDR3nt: TGTGCCAGCAGCACTCGACAGTCCAATGAAAAACTGTTTTTT

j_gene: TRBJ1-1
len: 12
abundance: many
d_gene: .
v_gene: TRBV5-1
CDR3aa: CASGSLNTEAFF
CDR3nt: TGCGCCAGCGGCTCACTGAACACTGAAGCTTTCTTT

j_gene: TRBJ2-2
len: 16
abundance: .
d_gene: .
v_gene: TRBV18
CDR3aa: CASSPPGAGTTGELFF
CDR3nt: TGTGCCAGCTCACCACCCGGGGCCGGAACAACCGGGGAGCTGTTTTTT

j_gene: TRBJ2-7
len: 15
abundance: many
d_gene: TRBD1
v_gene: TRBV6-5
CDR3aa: CASSYSNRGSYEQYF
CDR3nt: TGTGCCAGCAGTTACTCGAACAGGGGATCCTACGAGCAGTACTTC

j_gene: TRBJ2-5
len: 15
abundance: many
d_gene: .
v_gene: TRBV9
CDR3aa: CASSIALGFEETQYF
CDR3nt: TGTGCCAGCAGCATAGCCTTGGGCTTCGAAGAGACCCAGTACTTC

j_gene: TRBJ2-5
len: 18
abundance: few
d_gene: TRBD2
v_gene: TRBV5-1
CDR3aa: CASSLGPGLAGSEETQYF
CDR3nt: TGCGCCAGCAGCTTAGGTCCCGGACTAGCGGGCAGTGAAGAGACCCAGTACTTC

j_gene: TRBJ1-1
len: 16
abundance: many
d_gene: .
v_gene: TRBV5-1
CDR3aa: CASSLAGGPQYTEAFF
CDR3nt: TGCGCCAGCAGCTTGGCGGGGGGTCCGCAGTACACTGAAGCTTTCTTT

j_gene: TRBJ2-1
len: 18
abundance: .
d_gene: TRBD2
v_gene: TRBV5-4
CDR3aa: CASSRGGLAGGGIHEQFF
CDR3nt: TGTGCCAGCAGCCGGGGTGGACTAGCGGGAGGGGGGATACATGAGCAGTTCTTC

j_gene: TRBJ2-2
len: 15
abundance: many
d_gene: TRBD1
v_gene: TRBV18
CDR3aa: CASSPDRVNTGELFF
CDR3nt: TGTGCCAGCAGCCCGGACAGGGTGAACACCGGGGAGCTGTTTTTT

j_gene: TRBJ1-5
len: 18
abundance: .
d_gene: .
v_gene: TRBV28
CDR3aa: CASRPPAGQSYSNQPQHF
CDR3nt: TGTGCCAGCAGGCCCCCGGCAGGCCAATCGTATAGCAATCAGCCCCAGCATTTT

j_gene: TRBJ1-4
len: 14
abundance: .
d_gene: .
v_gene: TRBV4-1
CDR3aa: CASSQVEQREKLFF
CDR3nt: TGCGCCAGCAGCCAAGTTGAACAACGGGAAAAACTGTTTTTT

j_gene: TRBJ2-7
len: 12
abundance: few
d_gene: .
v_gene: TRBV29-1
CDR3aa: CSVEDWGGEQYF
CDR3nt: TGCAGCGTTGAAGATTGGGGCGGCGAGCAGTACTTC